This section outlines one T cell receptor beta chain sequence together with its context. The antigen this receptor binds is unknown. There are no base qualities to consult, and no much larger clone falls within one base. The data were taken from a study of OX40 agonist ivuxolimab in advanced cancers. Broadly, across the study: Ivuxolimab was a fully human IgG2 agonistic monoclonal antibody targeting the costimulatory receptor OX40 (CD134). Partial responses occurred in three dose-escalation patients, of whom one had hepatocellular carcinoma and two had cutaneous melanoma. Peripheral TCRbeta sequencing aimed to test whether ivuxolimab altered TCR sequence diversity and caused clonal T-cell expansion. Prior anti-PD-1, anti-PD-L1 or anti-CTLA-4 therapy was permitted, and about two fifths of dose-escalation patients had received checkpoint inhibitors. The paper covers the monotherapy dose-escalation part of the phase I ivuxolimab trial, which included N = 52 patients. Intravenous ivuxolimab was administered to patients every 2 weeks at six dose levels: 0.01, 0.1, 0.3, 1.5, 3 and 10 mg/kg. Of the roughly 52 dose-escalation patients, hepatocellular carcinoma was present in 19, melanoma in approximately 15, renal cell carcinoma in 9 and head and neck cancer in 9. A male proportion of approximately 83% and a mean age of roughly 55 years, ranging from 23 to 79, were recorded for the dose-escalation cohort. Overall results and qualifications from the work: In the 0.1-3.0 mg/kg groups, partial responders had among the lowest normalized peripheral clonal expansion, particularly in CD8+ T cells. Low levels of normalized T-cell clonal expansion were also seen in some patients who did not respond. At doses of 0.1 to 3.0 mg/kg, clonal expansion of both CD4+ and CD8+ T cells in blood was seen between baseline and week 6. After ivuxolimab, CD8+ T cells had more expanded clones than CD4+ T cells on average. The antigen specificity of the clonally expanded peripheral T cells was not determined.

From a lookup of the germline V gene (reference sequence), CDR1 and CDR2 are LNHDA and SQIVND. V ends up 3 bases short and J 4 bases short, with an unmatched junction base count of 5. The CDR3 goes from the cysteine to the phenylalanine over 16 residues. Only the CDR3 region is kept as DNA, spanning 48 bases read in frame from base 1. To sequence the TCRbeta CDR3 region, genomic DNA was isolated from the sorted cells. The immunoSEQ Assay was used for sequencing of TCRbeta CDR3 regions. In its TCRdb copy, this immuneACCESS table keeps in-frame sequences only and misses some clones. Where compared with another copy, unresolved V genes explain less than half of these, and the others have no known cause. Within this sample are more than 60,000 clones, with 80% to 90% of them counted one time only. Around 0.26% of the sample rests with the top ten. Patients with a history of autoimmune disease or receiving systemic immunosuppression were excluded from the trial. Peripheral blood for TCR sequencing was drawn from every dose cohort at baseline, at cycle 4 day 1 and at cycle 7 day 1. The samples were drawn from a first-in-human, open-label, multicenter phase I dose-escalation trial of ivuxolimab. The trial enrolled adults with locally advanced or metastatic head and neck squamous cell, hepatocellular, melanoma or renal cell carcinoma. Before TCR sequencing, CD4+ T cells and CD8+ T cells were sorted from peripheral blood as separate populations.

This sequence was found in an adult with an advanced solid tumor such as melanoma, head and neck, liver or kidney cancer. The source material was CD4+ or CD8+ T cells sorted from blood, sampled in a trial of the OX40 agonist ivuxolimab. Rearrangement joined TRBV19 to TRBJ2-7; the junction holds 14 bases that match TRBD2. DNA sequence: TGTGCCAGTAGTATGGGGACTAGCGGGAGTCCGTACGAGCAGTACTTC. Its product reads: CASSMGTSGSPYEQYF.